This TCR beta chain appears in the sequencing data of a study of T cell repertoires in cytomegalovirus infection. Study summary: HLA-C-restricted CMV epitopes, recently identified, and well-studied HLA-B-restricted ones were used by the study.

TCRdb called the reads again in MiXCR, with one record for every CDR3 protein. The sample consists of 650,000 to 900,000 distinct CDR3 sequences, approximately 32% of them appearing once. The germline V gene encodes CDR1 SNHLY and CDR2 FYNNEI. This CDR3 has 14 residues. This clonotype was seen a handful of times. Its antigen is undetermined. A junction end diverges from the germline sequence, so it may reflect a read error. Findings of the study overall: Dominating the ex vivo response were TCR beta clonotypes that were CMV-specific and HLA-C-restricted.

The source of this sequence is a human donor in good health (CMV status not recorded). Some clones in this sample may be carry-over from other donors' samples. The sample was cultured CD8+ T cells from PBMCs, taken from culture after CMV antigen stimulation. The gene calls are TRBV2 and TRBJ1-5; D gene unclear. The CDR3 sequence is CASSYRDNDQAQHF. As DNA, the CDR3 is TGTGCCAGCAGTTACCGGGATAATGATCAGGCCCAGCATTTT.